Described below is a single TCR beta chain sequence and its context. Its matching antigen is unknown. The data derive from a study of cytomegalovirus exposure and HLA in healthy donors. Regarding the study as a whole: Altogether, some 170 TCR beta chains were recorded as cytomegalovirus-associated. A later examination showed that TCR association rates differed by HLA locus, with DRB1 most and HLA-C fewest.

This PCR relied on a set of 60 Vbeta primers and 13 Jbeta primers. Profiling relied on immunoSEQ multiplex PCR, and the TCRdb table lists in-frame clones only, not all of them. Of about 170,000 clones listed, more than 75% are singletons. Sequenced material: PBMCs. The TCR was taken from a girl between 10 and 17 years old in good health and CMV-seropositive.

CDR3 sequence (DNA): TGTGCCAGCAGCTTAGCCCGGGAGGGCAAAAACATTCAGTACTTC. Protein sequence: CASSLAREGKNIQYF. The chain couples TRBV7-8 to TRBJ2-4; 8 bases agree with TRBD2. V trimming: 0 bases; J trimming: 3 bases; junction bases outside the gene matches: 1. This CDR3 region has 15 residues. The germline gives CDR1 SGHVS, CDR2 FQNEAQ.